This passage covers 32 T cell receptor beta chains from one sample sequenced in a study of T cells after posttransplantation cyclophosphamide. Sequencing used immunoSEQ multiplex PCR; TCRdb keeps in-frame clones, though not all of them. Listed for the sample are under 4,000 clones, none seen a single time. A marrow graft followed busulfan-fludarabine conditioning, with cyclophosphamide on days +3 and +4. This sample comprised PBMCs, obtained 84 days after allogeneic stem cell transplant with posttransplant cyclophosphamide. These receptor sequences come from a female patient between 40 and 50 years old who received an allogeneic stem cell transplant from a related donor, was CMV-positive, and had no GVHD. Certain T cells may be donor cells from the graft.

The V gene is TRBV18, the J gene TRBJ1-5; D not certain. The CDR3 has 13 residues. Trimming removed 4 bases at V and 10 bases at J, with 14 bases between. The germline V gene has CDR1 KGHSH and CDR2 LQKENI. The CDR3 region has the DNA TGTGCCAGCTCACAAGCGGCCGCTCGACCCCAGCATTTT. This sequence encodes CASSQAAARPQHF. The full variable domain, rest sourced from reference TRBV18 and TRBJ1-5, is NAGVMQNPRHLVRRRGQEARLRCSPMKGHSHVYWYRQLPEEGLKFMVYLQKENIIDESGMPKERFSAEFPKEGPSILRIQQVVRGDSAAYFCASSQAAARPQHFGDGTRLSIL.

V gene TRBV6-6 combines with J gene TRBJ2-7, with a possible D match to TRBD1 (5 bases). The germline V and J ends were trimmed by 6 bases and 2 bases, with 20 bases remaining between them. The CDR3 consists of 16 residues. The germline gives CDR1 MNHNY, CDR2 SVGAGI (reference sequence). The CDR3 loop reads CASRKLSQGTTYEQYF. CDR3 in DNA: TGTGCCAGCAGAAAATTATCCCAGGGTACCACCTACGAGCAGTACTTC.

Many counts were recorded for this clone. This rearrangement joins TRBV6-5 to TRBJ1-2; no reliable D call. Trimming stripped 5 bases from V and 8 bases from J, with 18 bases between. This CDR3 region has 14 residues. CDR1 MNHEY and CDR2 SVGAGI come from the germline V gene. Written as DNA, the CDR3 is TGTGCCAGCAGTAAGATGAAAGGACTTCAGGGCTACACCTTC. It translates to CASSKMKGLQGYTF.

This clone occurred many times. The V gene is TRBV7-9, the J gene TRBJ2-4; a weak D match, TRBD1 (5 bases). The V end was cut by 1 base, the J end by 5 bases, with 12 bases between. CDR1 and CDR2 (germline): SEHNR, FQNEAQ (reference sequence). CDR3 length: 15 residues. The CDR3 protein is CASSLVVGVQNIQYF. CDR3 sequence (DNA): TGTGCCAGCAGCTTAGTAGTAGGGGTGCAAAACATTCAGTACTTC.

At least ten counts were recorded for this clone. The gene calls are TRBV7-2 and TRBJ2-7; a weak D match, TRBD1 (6 bases). This CDR3 is built from 13 residues. Trimming pared 6 bases from V and 1 base from J, leaving 10 bases between. CDR1 and CDR2 (germline): SGHTA, FQGNSA. The CDR3 protein is CASSWTVSYEQYF. CDR3 DNA: TGTGCCAGCAGTTGGACAGTTTCCTACGAGCAGTACTTC.

This clone has a count of ten or more. The gene calls are TRBV12-3 or TRBV12-4 and TRBJ2-7; TRBD2 matches 11 bases. CDR3 length: 15 residues. Trimming took 8 bases from V and 1 from J; bases not matched to a gene: 7. The CDR3 loop is CASLLAGGPSYEQYF. The CDR3, as DNA: TGTGCCAGCCTCCTAGCGGGGGGCCCATCCTACGAGCAGTACTTC.

The chain combines TRBV9 with TRBJ2-7; D is ambiguous. V shed 10 bases and J shed 4 bases, with 24 bases lying between them. Germline V lookup: CDR1 SGDLS, CDR2 YYNGEE. The CDR3 contains 15 residues. The CDR3 sequence: CAFFFKQKTAYEQYF. CDR3 DNA: TGTGCCTTTTTTTTCAAACAGAAGACGGCATACGAGCAGTACTTC. Full variable domain (missing parts from reference TRBV9 and TRBJ2-7): DSGVTQTPKHLITATGQRVTLRCSPRSGDLSVYWYQQSLDQGLQFLIQYYNGEERAKGNILERFSAQQFPDLHSELNLSSLELGDSALYFCAFFFKQKTAYEQYFGPGTRLTVT.

The V gene is TRBV11-3, the J gene TRBJ1-1; TRBD1 is a possible D gene (6 bases). Germline-derived CDR1 and CDR2 are SGHNT and YENEEA. The V end was cut by 4 bases, the J end by 11 bases, with 17 bases between. This CDR3 region has 13 residues. The CDR3 DNA reads TGTGCCAGCAGCTCCCGCTCAACAGGGTGGGCTTTCTTT. Translating it yields CASSSRSTGWAFF. The whole variable domain, filled in from reference TRBV11-3 and TRBJ1-1, reads EAGVVQSPRYKIIEKKQPVAFWCNPISGHNTLYWYLQNLGQGPELLIRYENEEAVDDSQLPKDRFSAERLKGVDSTLKIQPAELGDSAVYLCASSSRSTGWAFFGQGTRLTVV.

This clone occurred many times. The rearrangement joins TRBV19 to TRBJ1-5; D may be TRBD1 (5 bases). Germline assignment: CDR1 LNHDA and CDR2 SQIVND (reference sequence). The CDR3 is 13 residues long. The V end was cut by 4 bases, the J end by 8 bases, with 12 bases between. DNA for the CDR3: TGTGCCAGTAGTACGGGGGGGGTAAAGCCCCAGCATTTT. As protein: CASSTGGVKPQHF.

This clone was detected ten times or more. This chain uses TRBV19 with TRBJ1-4; 7 bases are shared with TRBD1. The CDR3 consists of 13 residues. J lost 8 bases, V lost 2 bases, and 2 bases had no gene match. Per germline, CDR1 LNHDA and CDR2 SQIVND (reference sequence). The CDR3 sequence: CASSIRGREKLFF. In nucleotides, the CDR3 is TGTGCCAGTAGTATAAGGGGGCGCGAAAAACTGTTTTTT.

This clone was counted only a few times. A much larger clone lies a single base off, so this may be a read error. Other DNA sequences in this sample translate to the same CDR3. V usage is TRBV9 and J usage is TRBJ2-7, with 7 bases lining up with TRBD1. Germline V gene data show CDR1 as SGDLS and CDR2 as YYNGEE. The V segment lost 5 bases and the J segment 4 bases; nucleotides outside the gene matches: 12. The CDR3 contains 15 residues. The CDR3 DNA follows: TGTGCCAGCAGTATCGAACAGGGGACGGCATACGAGCAGTACTTC. This codes for CASSIEQGTAYEQYF.

This clone was counted ten times or more. CDR3 in DNA: TGTGCCAGCGGCACAGGGGTAGTCAATGAGCAGTTCTTC. It is translated as CASGTGVVNEQFF. The gene calls are TRBV7-9 and TRBJ2-1; the match to TRBD1 covers 7 bases. The V gene end was trimmed by 8 bases and the J gene end by 6 bases; junction bases not matched to a gene: 7. The CDR3 consists of 13 residues. Germline values: CDR1 SEHNR, CDR2 FQNEAQ (reference sequence).

This clone was counted only a few times. Germline and junction disagree at one end, which may indicate a read error. Other nucleotide sequences in the sample specify the same CDR3. The chain recombines TRBV9 with TRBJ2-7; maybe TRBD1 (5 bases). The CDR3 loop spans 15 amino acids. Germline lookup yields CDR1 SGDLS and CDR2 YYNGEE. CDR3 coding DNA: TGTGCCATCAGCTTCAAACAGGAGACGGCATACGAGCAGTACTTC. Its protein is CAISFKQETAYEQYF.

The table lists this clone with many counts. The chain links TRBV12-3 or TRBV12-4 to TRBJ2-1; tentative D call: TRBD2 (7 bases). The CDR3 covers 15 residues. V was trimmed by 2 bases and J by 4 bases, leaving 12 bases between them. CDR3 bases: TGTGCCAGCAGTTTATGGGGGGGGCTTTACAATGAGCAGTTCTTC. Protein product: CASSLWGGLYNEQFF.

This clone was seen repeatedly, ten times or more. The J gene is TRBJ2-7, the V gene TRBV7-9; 9 nucleotides align to TRBD2. The germline V gene encodes CDR1 SEHNR and CDR2 FQNEAQ (reference sequence). This CDR3 contains 14 residues. The V and J ends lost 2 bases and 5 bases, in that order; junction bases with no gene match: 4. CDR3 protein: CASSLFAGGNEQYF. The CDR3 DNA reads TGTGCCAGCAGCTTATTCGCGGGGGGGAACGAGCAGTACTTC.

This clone was picked up a small number of times. The chain carries TRBV9 and TRBJ2-1, with TRBD2 matching over 8 bases. The CDR3 runs to 15 residues. Losses at the gene ends were 3 bases for V and 8 bases for J; bases not matched to a gene: 10. Germline assignment: CDR1 SGDLS and CDR2 YYNGEE. DNA for the CDR3: TGTGCCAGCAGCGCTCTAGCGGGCCCCGCAGATGAGCAGTTCTTC. Its protein is CASSALAGPADEQFF.

This clone has at least ten counts. This rearrangement joins TRBV27 to TRBJ2-7, with TRBD2 matching over 8 bases. The germline CDR1 and CDR2 sequences are MNHEY and SMNVEV (reference sequence). The CDR3 has 12 residues. Trimming at V came to 5 bases and at J to 8 bases, leaving 5 bases not matched to a gene. CDR3 sequence (DNA): TGTGCCAGCAGTCAGAGCGGGGGTAAGCAGTACTTC. Residues: CASSQSGGKQYF.

This clone is classed as large (0.1 to 1%). V gene TRBV6-5 combines with J gene TRBJ2-3; a possible D gene is TRBD2 (6 bases). Germline CDR1 reads MNHEY; CDR2 reads SVGAGI. The CDR3 sequence is 16 residues long. The V end was cut by 0 bases, the J end by 0 bases, with 10 bases between. CDR3 coding DNA: TGTGCCAGCAGTTACTCGGGGACTCTTAGCACAGATACGCAGTATTTT. Protein product: CASSYSGTLSTDTQYF.

Worth noting for this clone: One base away lies a much larger clone, so this may be a sequencing read error. This same CDR3 is encoded by further DNA sequences in the sample. V usage is TRBV9 and J usage is TRBJ2-7; a weak D match, TRBD1 (5 bases). Germline CDR1 reads SGDLS; CDR2 reads YYNGEE. The CDR3 length is 15 residues. CDR3 in amino acids: CAISFKQETAYEQYF. CDR3 sequence (DNA): TGTGCTATTAGTTTCAAACAGGAGACGGCATACGAGCAGTACTTC.

This clone was observed many times. The genes are TRBV18 and TRBJ2-1, with 8 bases aligning to TRBD1. The CDR3 is 13 amino acids. V was pared by 4 bases and J by 11 bases, with 7 bases of the junction left unmatched. The germline CDR1 and CDR2 sequences are KGHSH and LQKENI. This chain's CDR3 is CASSQGTGSKQFF. CDR3 nucleotide sequence: TGTGCCAGCTCACAGGGGACAGGTAGTAAGCAGTTCTTC.

In its sample, this clone was seen a few times. CDR3: CASRGTVNQPQHF. CDR3 sequence (DNA): TGTGCCAGCAGGGGGACAGTCAATCAGCCCCAGCATTTT. The chain has TRBV12-3 or TRBV12-4 and TRBJ1-5; 7 nucleotides line up with TRBD1. The CDR3 spans 13 residues. V shed 6 bases, J shed 3 bases, and the junction held 2 bases outside the gene matches.

This chain connects TRBV18 to TRBJ2-3; TRBD2 matches at 7 bases. The CDR3 is 14 residues long. V dropped 3 bases and J dropped 2; count of bases not matched to a gene: 2. Germline CDR1 KGHSH, CDR2 LQKENI. The CDR3 DNA reads as TGTGCCAGCTCACCGAGCGGGGCCACAGATACGCAGTATTTT. It specifies CASSPSGATDTQYF. The full variable domain, with the rest looked up from reference TRBV18 and TRBJ2-3, is NAGVMQNPRHLVRRRGQEARLRCSPMKGHSHVYWYRQLPEEGLKFMVYLQKENIIDESGMPKERFSAEFPKEGPSILRIQQVVRGDSAAYFCASSPSGATDTQYFGPGTRLTVL.

In its sample, this clone was seen many times. This rearrangement joins TRBV7-9 to TRBJ2-1; 10 nucleotides line up with TRBD2. After removal of 5 bases from V and 10 bases from J, the junction contained 11 bases not matched to a gene. The CDR3 runs 15 residues. Germline CDR1 reads SEHNR; CDR2 reads FQNEAQ (reference sequence). The CDR3 DNA is TGTGCCAGCAGCCCCCCAGCGGGGGGGCCAGAAGAGCAGTTCTTC. Its protein is CASSPPAGGPEEQFF.

This clone showed up many times. The rearrangement links TRBV6-2 or TRBV6-3 to TRBJ2-7; the match to TRBD2 covers 7 bases. Germline V gene data show CDR1 as MNHEY and CDR2 as SVGEGT. CDR3 size: 15 residues. J lost 2 bases, V lost 7 bases, and 11 bases had no gene match. This CDR3 reads CASTPGRAMAYEQYF. The CDR3 DNA sequence: TGTGCCAGCACCCCGGGGAGGGCTATGGCCTACGAGCAGTACTTC.

The chain uses TRBV23-1 and TRBJ1-1; 10 bases map to TRBD1. TRBV23-1 belongs to the ORF category, with a function that is uncertain. V lost 3 bases to trimming and J lost 4 bases; unmatched junction nucleotides: 20. The CDR3 is made up of 20 amino acids. In DNA, the CDR3 is TGCGCCAGCAGTCAGCTGCCCGGGGACAGGGGACGTTTAGGAGGCACTGAAGCTTTCTTT. Translating gives CASSQLPGDRGRLGGTEAFF.

This clone appeared many times. V gene TRBV5-6 combines with J gene TRBJ1-6, with a tentative D call TRBD1 (6 bases). This CDR3 contains 15 residues. V was cut by 5 bases and J by 11 bases, with 20 bases left in between. Germline V gene sequence: CDR1 SGHDT, CDR2 YYEEEE. This CDR3 is CASSYSTGRVPPLHF. The DNA for the CDR3 is TGTGCCAGCAGTTACTCTACAGGGAGAGTCCCACCCCTCCACTTT.

This clone came up many times. The chain combines TRBV19 with TRBJ2-1; possibly TRBD2 for D (6 bases). V shed 5 bases and J shed 8 bases, with 31 bases lying between them. The CDR3 covers 19 residues. Per germline, CDR1 LNHDA and CDR2 SQIVND (reference sequence). CDR3 in amino acids: CASSFRWRGFEGLRDEQFF. For the CDR3, the DNA is TGTGCCAGTAGTTTTCGGTGGAGGGGATTCGAAGGGTTAAGGGATGAGCAGTTCTTC. Full variable domain (remainder filled in from reference TRBV19 and TRBJ2-1): DGGITQSPKYLFRKEGQNVTLSCEQNLNHDAMYWYRQDPGQGLRLIYYSQIVNDFQKGDIAEGYSVSREKKESFPLTVTSAQKNPTAFYLCASSFRWRGFEGLRDEQFFGPGTRLTVL.

The sample holds many counts of this clone. The rearrangement joins TRBV19 to TRBJ1-1; 7 bases line up with TRBD1. The germline CDR1 and CDR2 sequences are LNHDA and SQIVND (reference sequence). The CDR3 runs to 12 residues. Trimming at V came to 11 bases and at J to 4 bases, leaving 7 bases not matched to a gene. CDR3 DNA sequence: TGTGCCTGCCGGGACAGAGCCACTGAAGCTTTCTTT. It specifies CACRDRATEAFF. Supplemented by reference TRBV19 and TRBJ1-1, the full variable domain reads DGGITQSPKYLFRKEGQNVTLSCEQNLNHDAMYWYRQDPGQGLRLIYYSQIVNDFQKGDIAEGYSVSREKKESFPLTVTSAQKNPTAFYLCACRDRATEAFFGQGTRLTVV.

This clone was recorded at least ten times. The gene calls are TRBV2 and TRBJ2-7; 8 bases are shared with TRBD1. CDR1 and CDR2 (germline): SNHLY, FYNNEI. The CDR3 runs to 15 residues. With 8 bases clipped from V and 4 bases from J, the junction kept 13 bases outside the gene matches. CDR3 DNA: TGTGCCAGCCAAACTGACAGGGGAGGTGGTTACGAGCAGTACTTC. This encodes CASQTDRGGGYEQYF.

This clone was detected many times. This rearrangement joins TRBV5-1 to TRBJ2-1, with D possibly matching TRBD2 (5 bases). The CDR3 is made up of 15 amino acids. V lost 0 bases and J 0 bases, leaving 7 bases between the germline ends. Germline V lookup: CDR1 SGHRS, CDR2 YFSETQ. The DNA of the CDR3 is TGCGCCAGCAGCTTGGCGGGGATCTCCTACAATGAGCAGTTCTTC. It translates to CASSLAGISYNEQFF.

This clone was observed at least ten times. The V gene is TRBV27, the J gene TRBJ2-3; 9 nucleotides align to TRBD2. With V trimmed by 5 bases and J by 3 bases, 6 bases remained unmatched. Germline CDR1 MNHEY, CDR2 SMNVEV (reference sequence). CDR3 length: 15 residues. CDR3 in amino acids: CASSRAGGRTDTQYF. For the CDR3, the DNA is TGTGCCAGCAGTAGAGCGGGGGGACGGACAGATACGCAGTATTTT.

This clone is medium-sized (0.01 to 0.1%) in the sample. The chain recombines TRBV19 with TRBJ1-6; TRBD1 might be the D (6 bases). Trimming pared 0 bases from V and 4 bases from J, leaving 19 bases between. CDR3 length: 19 residues. CDR1 is LNHDA and CDR2 is SQIVND in the germline V gene (reference sequence). Written as DNA, the CDR3 is TGTGCCAGTAGTATAGATCGGGGGGCAGCCGAAGGATATAATTCACCCCTCCACTTT. Its translation: CASSIDRGAAEGYNSPLHF.